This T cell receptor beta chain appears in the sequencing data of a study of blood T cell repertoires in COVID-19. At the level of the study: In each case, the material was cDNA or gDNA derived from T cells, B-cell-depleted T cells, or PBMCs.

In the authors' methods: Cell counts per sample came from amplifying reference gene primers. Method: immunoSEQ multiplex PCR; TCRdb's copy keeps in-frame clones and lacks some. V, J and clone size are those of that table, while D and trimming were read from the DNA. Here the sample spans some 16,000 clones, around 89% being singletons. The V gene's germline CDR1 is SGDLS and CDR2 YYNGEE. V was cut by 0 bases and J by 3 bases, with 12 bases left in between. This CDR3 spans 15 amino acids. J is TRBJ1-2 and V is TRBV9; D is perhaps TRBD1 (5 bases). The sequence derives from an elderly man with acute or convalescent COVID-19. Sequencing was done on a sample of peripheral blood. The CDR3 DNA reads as TGTGCCAGCAGCGTAGGACAGCCCTATGACTATGGCTACACCTTC. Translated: CASSVGQPYDYGYTF.